Listed below are T cell receptor beta chains from one sample, sequenced in a study of blood T cell repertoires in COVID-19. Only in-frame clones appear in the TCRdb table, and some are missing; sequencing was by immunoSEQ multiplex PCR. The sample gives approximately 400,000 clones, 88% of which show up once; 0.9% to 1.5% is in the top ten. The sequenced material came from PBMCs or T cells enriched from blood (not recorded which). The receptors shown here come from a woman younger than 35 who had recovered from COVID-19. CDR3s leave out the opening cysteine and the closing phenylalanine or tryptophan.

TRBJ2-7	TRBV5-1	ASRQGFPYEQY
TRBJ2-1	TRBV3-1/TRBV3-2	ASSQDPSGGSSYNEQF
TRBJ1-4	TRBV7-9	ASSSRTGVGKLF
TRBJ1-5	TRBV5-8	ASSLGQVSNQPQH
TRBJ1-1	TRBV19	ASSYFFRTVGLNTEAF
TRBJ1-5	TRBV28	ASSLSRVNQPQH
TRBJ1-2	TRBV7-2	ASTTWASNYGYT
TRBJ1-6	TRBV5-1	ASSLGDTSSYNSPLH
TRBJ2-3	TRBV28	AIRRSLSSTDTQY
TRBJ2-1	TRBV5-6	ASSFELAGDNEQF
TRBJ2-7	TRBV9	ASSVGGGTYEQY
TRBJ1-1	TRBV11-1	ASSFDRGRGEAF
TRBJ1-5	TRBV27	ASPRAGGGNQPQH
TRBJ1-5	TRBV15	ATSRATGGVNQPQH
TRBJ1-2	TRBV23-1	ASSQSRRDYGYT
TRBJ2-7	TRBV11-2	ASSLVASTYEQY
TRBJ1-1	TRBV5-1	ASSSNRGTEAF
TRBJ2-7	TRBV4-1	ASSQPGLAYEQY
TRBJ2-5	TRBV7-9	ASELAGDRTQY
TRBJ2-7	TRBV30	AWSVSKRGEQY
TRBJ2-1	TRBV4-1	ASSLPGTSVVTGNEQF
TRBJ2-7	TRBV7-9	ASSPPGSYEQY
TRBJ1-1	TRBV18	ASSPRTGGNTEAF
TRBJ1-2	TRBV6-6	ASSYGGAFGNYGYT
TRBJ1-5	TRBV5-1	ASSLQGNQPQH
TRBJ1-1	TRBV2	ASSISSGGLNTEAF
TRBJ2-5	TRBV3-1/TRBV3-2	ASSQIPGLAGDTQY
TRBJ2-2	TRBV9	ASSVGDTRDGELF
TRBJ2-5	TRBV2	ATVLPLETQY
TRBJ1-2	TRBV18	ASSPNGGGYGYT
TRBJ2-7	TRBV19	ASSIRGGLEQY
TRBJ1-1	TRBV7-2	ASSLAATPGRLFEAF
TRBJ2-7	TRBV30	AWSTGTSYEQY
TRBJ1-6	TRBV7-2	ASSPWVTGQPPLH
TRBJ1-5	TRBV6-5	ASSNSRQGVGQPQH
TRBJ1-6	TRBV9	ASSARLGGHNSPLH
TRBJ1-5	TRBV18	ASSPGTGGQPQH
TRBJ1-3	TRBV7-2	ASSFPAAGGDGNTIY
TRBJ1-2	TRBV7-9	ASSFNQGANGYT
TRBJ2-1	TRBV7-2	ASSLEGRGSYNEQF
TRBJ1-2	TRBV27	ASKPGHNYGYT
TRBJ2-3	TRBV6-5	ASSLGGGSTDTQY
TRBJ1-2	TRBV2	ASSEAQGGGGYT
TRBJ2-5	TRBV10-2	ASSADIQETQY
TRBJ1-1	TRBV7-6	ASSPRPETEAF
TRBJ2-7	TRBV5-1	ASSLGGPTYEQY